The rows below give T cell receptor beta chains drawn from one sample of a study of vaccination and CD4 T cells after COVID-19. TCRdb reprocessed the PCR reads via MiXCR and lists one record per CDR3 protein. The sample contains over 15,000 distinct CDR3 sequences, approximately 50% of which appear only once. Their recognized antigens are unknown. Sequenced: CD4+ T cells from blood, cultured in vitro. These receptors were obtained from a human donor who had recovered from COVID-19. Each CDR3 is given with its conserved first and last residue. The order of the fields is clone size, D gene, J gene, V gene, CDR3 DNA, CDR3 protein. D genes are given only for firm matches. A row's size may be missing; if present it is once, few, many or a size class.

size: -
D: -
J: TRBJ2-7
V: TRBV20-1
DNA: TGCAGTGCTAGTCCAGGGGGGTACGAGCAGTACTTC
CDR3: CSASPGGYEQYF

size: -
D: -
J: TRBJ2-1
V: TRBV27
DNA: TGTGCCAGCAGTCTCCGAGTTCCGTCCTACAATGAGCAGTTCTTC
CDR3: CASSLRVPSYNEQFF

size: few
D: -
J: TRBJ2-2
V: TRBV6-1
DNA: TGTGCCAGCAGTGAAATCAACACCGGGGAGCTGTTTTTT
CDR3: CASSEINTGELFF

size: few
D: -
J: TRBJ1-2
V: TRBV20-1
DNA: TGCAGTGCACGGGAGGGTAGCCATGGCTACACCTTC
CDR3: CSAREGSHGYTF

size: once
D: TRBD1
J: TRBJ1-2
V: TRBV20-1
DNA: TGCAGTGCTAGAAAAGGGACAGAGCTTTCGGGCTACACCTTC
CDR3: CSARKGTELSGYTF

size: -
D: -
J: TRBJ1-5
V: TRBV12-3/TRBV12-4
DNA: TGTGCCAGCAGCCAGATTAGCAATCAGCCCCAGCATTTT
CDR3: CASSQISNQPQHF

size: few
D: -
J: TRBJ1-1
V: TRBV5-1
DNA: TGCGCCAGCAAAAGGACGAGGAACACTGAAGCTTTCTTT
CDR3: CASKRTRNTEAFF

size: medium-sized
D: -
J: TRBJ1-6
V: TRBV2
DNA: TGTGCCAGCAGTGCCGAGAGAAGGGGGCCCCTCCACTTT
CDR3: CASSAERRGPLHF

size: -
D: -
J: TRBJ1-1
V: TRBV7-6
DNA: TGTGCCAGCAGCTTAGCAGCAGGGTTGAACACTGAAGCTTTCTTT
CDR3: CASSLAAGLNTEAFF

size: -
D: TRBD2
J: TRBJ2-7
V: TRBV20-1
DNA: TGCAGTGCTAGAGCTCGGAAAGGGACTAGCGCCCTCTACGAGCAGTACTTC
CDR3: CSARARKGTSALYEQYF

size: few
D: -
J: TRBJ2-5
V: TRBV6-5
DNA: TGTGCCAGCAGTTCACCCCGGAGAGAGACCCAGTACTTC
CDR3: CASSSPRRETQYF

size: -
D: -
J: TRBJ1-6
V: TRBV5-1
DNA: TGCGCCAGCAGAAGCCGTGACGGGCACAATTCACCCCTCCACTTT
CDR3: CASRSRDGHNSPLHF

size: -
D: -
J: TRBJ2-1
V: TRBV6-2/TRBV6-3
DNA: TGTGCCAGCAGTTACTCGCTTAAGGACATCTACAATGAGCAGTTCTTC
CDR3: CASSYSLKDIYNEQFF

size: few
D: TRBD1
J: TRBJ1-5
V: TRBV20-1
DNA: TGCAGTGCTCCAAGACAGGGGGGAGATCAGCCCCAGCATTTT
CDR3: CSAPRQGGDQPQHF

size: few
D: -
J: TRBJ1-1
V: TRBV6-1
DNA: TGTGCCAGCACCCCCGGCAGGGCCGCCATGAACACTGAAGCTTTCTTT
CDR3: CASTPGRAAMNTEAFF

size: -
D: -
J: TRBJ1-6
V: TRBV12-3/TRBV12-4
DNA: TGTGCCAGCAGGTTTACGAGGAATTCACCCCTCCACTTT
CDR3: CASRFTRNSPLHF

size: -
D: TRBD2
J: TRBJ2-5
V: TRBV20-1
DNA: TGCAGTGCTAGAGATTGGAGCGGGAGTCAAGAGACCCAGTACTTC
CDR3: CSARDWSGSQETQYF

size: -
D: -
J: TRBJ1-3
V: TRBV20-1
DNA: TGCAGTGCCGTCTCAACATTATACTCTGGAAACACCATATATTTT
CDR3: CSAVSTLYSGNTIYF

size: -
D: TRBD1
J: TRBJ2-7
V: TRBV20-1
DNA: TGCAGTGCTATGACAGGGGAGTACGAGCAGTACTTC
CDR3: CSAMTGEYEQYF

size: few
D: -
J: TRBJ2-7
V: TRBV20-1
DNA: TGCAGTGCTAGCTTCTTGGGAAAGGACTACGAGCAGTACTTC
CDR3: CSASFLGKDYEQYF

size: -
D: -
J: TRBJ1-2
V: TRBV7-6
DNA: TGTGCCAGCAGCCCGCAGACAGGAGGGTATGGCTACACCTTC
CDR3: CASSPQTGGYGYTF

size: few
D: -
J: TRBJ1-5
V: TRBV6-1
DNA: TGTGCCAGCAGAACAGATACTCAACCCCAGCATTTT
CDR3: CASRTDTQPQHF

size: few
D: -
J: TRBJ2-1
V: TRBV7-7
DNA: TGTGCTAGCAGCCGACAGTTCTTGGACAATGAGCAGTTCTTC
CDR3: CASSRQFLDNEQFF

size: -
D: -
J: TRBJ2-6
V: TRBV20-1
DNA: TGCAGTGCTAGTGGGGGCACTGGGGCCAACGTCCTGACTTTC
CDR3: CSASGGTGANVLTF

size: -
D: -
J: TRBJ1-1
V: TRBV10-3
DNA: TGTGCCGTTGGGGCCCTCATGAACACTGAAGCTTTCTTT
CDR3: CAVGALMNTEAFF

size: medium-sized
D: -
J: TRBJ2-3
V: TRBV2
DNA: TGTGCCAGCAGTGGGGACTGGAGGGGCACAGATACGCAGTATTTT
CDR3: CASSGDWRGTDTQYF

size: -
D: -
J: TRBJ1-5
V: TRBV7-9
DNA: TGTGCCACCCAACCAATGTTGGGTAGCAATCAGCCCCAGCATTTT
CDR3: CATQPMLGSNQPQHF

size: -
D: TRBD2
J: TRBJ2-3
V: TRBV7-2
DNA: TGTGCCAGCAGCTTAGTCGGCGGGAGGGCCGGGGCAGATACGCAGTATTTT
CDR3: CASSLVGGRAGADTQYF

size: -
D: TRBD2
J: TRBJ2-3
V: TRBV4-2
DNA: TGTGCCAGCAGCCCCTCCGAGGAGACTAGCGACACAGATACGCAGTATTTT
CDR3: CASSPSEETSDTDTQYF

size: -
D: -
J: TRBJ2-5
V: TRBV20-1
DNA: TGCAGTGCTAGAGATGGCCCTCTCTCGGCAGAGACCCAGTACTTC
CDR3: CSARDGPLSAETQYF

size: -
D: -
J: TRBJ1-1
V: TRBV10-3
DNA: TGTGCCATCAACCAGGATTGGGGAGAAGCTTTCTTT
CDR3: CAINQDWGEAFF

size: -
D: -
J: TRBJ1-1
V: TRBV7-9
DNA: TGTGCCAGCAGCTTAGTCCCAGAGGACACTGAAGCTTTCTTT
CDR3: CASSLVPEDTEAFF

size: few
D: -
J: TRBJ1-2
V: TRBV6-1
DNA: TGTGCCAGCAATCCCCGGTCGGGTTTCTATGGCTACACCTTC
CDR3: CASNPRSGFYGYTF

size: -
D: -
J: TRBJ1-5
V: TRBV6-1
DNA: TGTGCCAGCAAGCCAGGGAAGAGCAATCAGCCCCAGCATTTT
CDR3: CASKPGKSNQPQHF

size: -
D: -
J: TRBJ1-1
V: TRBV24-1
DNA: TGTGCCACCAGTGATGCACAGGGCAGCACCACTGAAGCTTTCTTT
CDR3: CATSDAQGSTTEAFF

size: -
D: TRBD2
J: TRBJ2-5
V: TRBV12-3/TRBV12-4
DNA: TGTGCCAGCAGCTTATTGGGACTAGCGGAAGAGACCCAGTACTTC
CDR3: CASSLLGLAEETQYF

size: -
D: TRBD1
J: TRBJ1-2
V: TRBV7-8
DNA: TGTGCCAGCAGCTTAGTAGGGACAGGGGTTGGTGGCTACACCTTC
CDR3: CASSLVGTGVGGYTF

size: -
D: TRBD1
J: TRBJ1-5
V: TRBV2
DNA: TGTGCCAGCAGGGCCGGGACAGGGGGCCATCAGCCCCAGCATTTT
CDR3: CASRAGTGGHQPQHF

size: -
D: TRBD1
J: TRBJ2-7
V: TRBV10-3
DNA: TGTGCCATCAGTGTAATTCATGACGGGACAGGGAAGTACGAGCAGTACTTC
CDR3: CAISVIHDGTGKYEQYF

size: few
D: -
J: TRBJ1-1
V: TRBV10-3
DNA: TGTGCCATCAGTGAATACCGGCCGGATGAAGCTTTCTTT
CDR3: CAISEYRPDEAFF

size: -
D: -
J: TRBJ2-4
V: TRBV6-2/TRBV6-3
DNA: TGTGCCAGCAGTCCCATCGAGCGGGCTGAAAACATTCAGTACTTC
CDR3: CASSPIERAENIQYF

size: few
D: -
J: TRBJ2-3
V: TRBV21-1
DNA: TGTGCCAGCAGCAAAGGGGCCAGCGGGGAAAGCACAGATACGCAGTATTTT
CDR3: CASSKGASGESTDTQYF

size: -
D: -
J: TRBJ2-7
V: TRBV27
DNA: TGTGCCAGCAGTTTCGTAGCGAGATACTCCTACGAGCAGTACTTC
CDR3: CASSFVARYSYEQYF

size: few
D: -
J: TRBJ2-6
V: TRBV7-2
DNA: TGTGCCAGCAGCTTGAGGGTTCTCTCTGGGGCCAACGTCCTGACTTTC
CDR3: CASSLRVLSGANVLTF